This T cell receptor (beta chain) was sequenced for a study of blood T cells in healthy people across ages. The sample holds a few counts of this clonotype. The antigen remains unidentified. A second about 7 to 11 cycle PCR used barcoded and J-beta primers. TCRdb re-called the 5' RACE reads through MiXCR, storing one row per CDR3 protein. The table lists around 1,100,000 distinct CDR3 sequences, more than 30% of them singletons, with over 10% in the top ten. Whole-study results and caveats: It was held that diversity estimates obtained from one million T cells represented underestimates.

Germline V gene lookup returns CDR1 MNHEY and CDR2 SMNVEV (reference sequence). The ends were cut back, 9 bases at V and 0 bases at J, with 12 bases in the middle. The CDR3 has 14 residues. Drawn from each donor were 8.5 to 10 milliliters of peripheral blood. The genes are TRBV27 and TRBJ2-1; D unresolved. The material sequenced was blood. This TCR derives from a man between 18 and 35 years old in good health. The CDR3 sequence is CARRRLSSYNEQFF. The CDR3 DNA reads TGTGCCAGAAGAAGGCTGAGCTCCTACAATGAGCAGTTCTTC.